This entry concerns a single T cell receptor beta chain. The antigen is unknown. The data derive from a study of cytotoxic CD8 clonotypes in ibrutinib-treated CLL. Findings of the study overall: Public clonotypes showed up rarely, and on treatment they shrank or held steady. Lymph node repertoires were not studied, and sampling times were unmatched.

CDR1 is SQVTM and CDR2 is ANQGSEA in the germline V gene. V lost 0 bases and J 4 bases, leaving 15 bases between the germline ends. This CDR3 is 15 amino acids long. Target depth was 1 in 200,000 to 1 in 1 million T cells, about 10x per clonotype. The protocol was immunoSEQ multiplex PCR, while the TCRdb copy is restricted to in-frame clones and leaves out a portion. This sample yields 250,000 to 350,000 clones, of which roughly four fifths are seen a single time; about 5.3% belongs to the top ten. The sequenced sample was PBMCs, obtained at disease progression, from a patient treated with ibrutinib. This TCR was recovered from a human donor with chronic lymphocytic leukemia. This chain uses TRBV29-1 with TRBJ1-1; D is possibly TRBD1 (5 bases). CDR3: CSVEDLWGLGTEAFF. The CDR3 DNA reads TGCAGCGTTGAAGATCTTTGGGGCTTAGGCACTGAAGCTTTCTTT.